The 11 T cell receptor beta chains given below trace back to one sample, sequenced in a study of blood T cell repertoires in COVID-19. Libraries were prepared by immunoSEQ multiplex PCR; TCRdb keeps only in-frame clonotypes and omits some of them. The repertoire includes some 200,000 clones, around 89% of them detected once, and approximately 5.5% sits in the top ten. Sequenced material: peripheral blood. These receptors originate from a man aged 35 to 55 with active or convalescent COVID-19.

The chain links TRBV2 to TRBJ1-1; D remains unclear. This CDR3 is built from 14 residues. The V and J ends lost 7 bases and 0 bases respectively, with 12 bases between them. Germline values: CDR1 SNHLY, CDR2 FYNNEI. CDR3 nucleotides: TGTGCCAGCACCGTCGAGAGGTTGAACACTGAAGCTTTCTTT. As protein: CASTVERLNTEAFF.

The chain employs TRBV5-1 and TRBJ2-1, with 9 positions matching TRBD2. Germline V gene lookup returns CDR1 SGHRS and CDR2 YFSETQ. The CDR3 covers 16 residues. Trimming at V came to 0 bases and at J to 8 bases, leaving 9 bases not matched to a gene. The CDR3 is CASSLERAGGQDEQFF. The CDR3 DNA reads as TGCGCCAGCAGCTTGGAGCGAGCGGGGGGTCAGGATGAGCAGTTCTTC.

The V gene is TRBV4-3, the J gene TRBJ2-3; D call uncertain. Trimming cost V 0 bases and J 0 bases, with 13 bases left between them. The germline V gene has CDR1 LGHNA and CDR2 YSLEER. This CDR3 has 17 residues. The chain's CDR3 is CASSQDLGGTSTDTQYF. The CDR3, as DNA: TGCGCCAGCAGCCAAGATTTAGGCGGCACTAGCACAGATACGCAGTATTTT.

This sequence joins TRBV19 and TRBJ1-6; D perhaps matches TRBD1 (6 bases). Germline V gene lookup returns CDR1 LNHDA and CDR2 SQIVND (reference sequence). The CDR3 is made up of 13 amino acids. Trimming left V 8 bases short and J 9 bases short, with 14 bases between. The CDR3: CASSGTMSSPLHF. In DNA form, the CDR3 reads TGTGCCAGTTCCGGGACAATGAGTTCACCCCTCCACTTT. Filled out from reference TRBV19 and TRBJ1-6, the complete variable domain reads DGGITQSPKYLFRKEGQNVTLSCEQNLNHDAMYWYRQDPGQGLRLIYYSQIVNDFQKGDIAEGYSVSREKKESFPLTVTSAQKNPTAFYLCASSGTMSSPLHFGNGTRLTVT.

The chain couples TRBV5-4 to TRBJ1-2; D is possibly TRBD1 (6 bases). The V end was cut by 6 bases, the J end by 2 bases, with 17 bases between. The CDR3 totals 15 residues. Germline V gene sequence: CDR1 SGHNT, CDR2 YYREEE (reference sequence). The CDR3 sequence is CASTPGHQRNYGYTF. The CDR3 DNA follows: TGTGCCAGCACCCCGGGACACCAAAGGAACTATGGCTACACCTTC.

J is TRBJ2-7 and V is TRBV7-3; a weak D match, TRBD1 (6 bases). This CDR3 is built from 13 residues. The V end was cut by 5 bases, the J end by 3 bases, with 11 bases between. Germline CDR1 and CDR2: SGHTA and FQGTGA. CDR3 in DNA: TGTGCCAGCAGCGAAACGACAGGCTACGAGCAGTACTTC. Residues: CASSETTGYEQYF.

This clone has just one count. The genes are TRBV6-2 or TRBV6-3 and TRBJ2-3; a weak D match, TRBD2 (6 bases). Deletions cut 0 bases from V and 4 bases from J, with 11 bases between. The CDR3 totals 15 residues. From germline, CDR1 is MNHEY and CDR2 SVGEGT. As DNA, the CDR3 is TGTGCCAGCAGTTACTCGACATTAGCGGCAGATACGCAGTATTTT. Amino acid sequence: CASSYSTLAADTQYF.

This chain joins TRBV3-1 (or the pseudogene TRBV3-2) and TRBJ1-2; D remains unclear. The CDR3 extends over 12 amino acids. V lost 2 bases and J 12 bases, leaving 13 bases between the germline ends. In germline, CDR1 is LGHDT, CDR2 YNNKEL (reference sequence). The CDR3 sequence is CASSQSSWRHTF. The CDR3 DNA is TGTGCCAGCAGCCAATCGTCCTGGAGGCACACCTTC.

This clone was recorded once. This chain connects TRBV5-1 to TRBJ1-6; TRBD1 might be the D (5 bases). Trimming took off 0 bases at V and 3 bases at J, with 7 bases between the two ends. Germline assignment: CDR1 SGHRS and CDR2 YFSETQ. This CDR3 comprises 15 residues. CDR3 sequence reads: CASSLGGDYNSPLHF. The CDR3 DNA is TGCGCCAGCAGCTTGGGGGGGGACTATAATTCACCCCTCCACTTT.

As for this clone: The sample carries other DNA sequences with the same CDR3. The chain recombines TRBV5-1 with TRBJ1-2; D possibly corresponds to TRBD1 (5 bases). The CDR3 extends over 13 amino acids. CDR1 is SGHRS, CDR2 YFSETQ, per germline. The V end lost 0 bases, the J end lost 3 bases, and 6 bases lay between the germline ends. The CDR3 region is CASSLAGDYGYTF. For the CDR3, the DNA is TGCGCCAGCAGCTTGGCGGGGGACTATGGCTACACCTTC.

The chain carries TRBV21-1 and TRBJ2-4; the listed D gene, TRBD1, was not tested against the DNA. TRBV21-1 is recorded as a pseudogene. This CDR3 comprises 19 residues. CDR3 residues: CASSKAATGGSSAKNIQYF. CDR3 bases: TGTGCCAGCAGCAAAGCAGCGACAGGGGGATCCTCGGCCAAAAACATTCAGTACTTC.